The 11 T cell receptor beta chains below all came from one sample that was sequenced in a study of blood T cell repertoires in COVID-19. Profiled with immunoSEQ multiplex PCR; TCRdb holds only in-frame clones, not every one. In the table there are fewer than 300,000 clones, about 80% of which are singletons. Material for sequencing was peripheral blood. All receptors come from a human donor in a cohort sampled during active COVID-19.

This rearrangement joins TRBV7-8 to TRBJ2-1, with 8 bases aligning to TRBD2. The ends lost 4 bases at V and 3 bases at J; junction bases unmatched: 17. Germline V gene lookup returns CDR1 SGHVS and CDR2 FQNEAQ. CDR3 size: 19 residues. The CDR3 nucleotides read TGTGCCAGCAGCTCAGCCGGACTAGCCCACCCAATTTTCTACAATGAGCAGTTCTTC. Residues: CASSSAGLAHPIFYNEQFF.

This clone has only a few counts. This sequence joins TRBV12-3 or TRBV12-4 and TRBJ2-7, with a weak D call TRBD2 (6 bases). The CDR3 has 12 residues. Trimming shortened V by 5 bases and J by 5 bases, and 10 bases separated the two germline ends. The CDR3 protein is CASSPGRNEQYF. The DNA for the CDR3 is TGTGCCAGCAGTCCGGGGAGGAACGAGCAGTACTTC.

The J gene is TRBJ2-5, the V gene TRBV19; D remains ambiguous. Germline V gene lookup returns CDR1 LNHDA and CDR2 SQIVND (reference sequence). V shed 8 bases and J shed 0 bases, with 10 bases lying between them. This CDR3 contains 13 residues. The CDR3 nucleotides are TGTGCCAGTTCCGCAGGTTACCAAGAGACCCAGTACTTC. Encoded protein: CASSAGYQETQYF.

This chain's CDR3 is CASSSRPRDSEETQYF. CDR3 nucleotide sequence: TGTGCCAGCAGCTCACGGCCCCGGGACAGCGAAGAGACCCAGTACTTC. The chain recombines TRBV7-8 with TRBJ2-5, with TRBD1 matching over 7 bases. After removal of 4 bases from V and 3 bases from J, the junction contained 11 bases not matched to a gene. The CDR3 runs to 16 residues. Per the germline V gene, CDR1 is SGHVS and CDR2 is FQNEAQ.

The chain links TRBV11-3 to TRBJ2-3; TRBD1 might be the D (6 bases). Trimming took 5 bases from V and 3 from J, leaving 12 bases between them. CDR1 and CDR2 (germline): SGHNT, YENEEA. The CDR3 is made up of 14 amino acids. CDR3 loop: CASSQGQGTDTQYF. The CDR3 DNA is TGTGCCAGCAGCCAGGGCCAGGGGACAGATACGCAGTATTTT.

The V gene is TRBV28, the J gene TRBJ1-1; no definite D call. The CDR3 length is 14 residues. The V and J ends lost 3 bases and 0 bases respectively, with 8 bases between them. CDR1 is MDHEN, CDR2 SYDVKM, per germline. The CDR3 DNA sequence: TGTGCCAGCAGTTTGGCCAGGATGAACACTGAAGCTTTCTTT. It specifies CASSLARMNTEAFF. The entire variable domain, with the rest obtained from reference TRBV28 and TRBJ1-1, is as follows: DVKVTQSSRYLVKRTGEKVFLECVQDMDHENMFWYRQDPGLGLRLIYFSYDVKMKEKGDIPEGYSVSREKKERFSLILESASTNQTSMYLCASSLARMNTEAFFGQGTRLTVV.

V gene TRBV18 combines with J gene TRBJ1-5; D not resolved. CDR3 length: 15 residues. CDR1 and CDR2 (germline): KGHSH, LQKENI. V shed 2 bases and J shed 3 bases, with 11 bases lying between them. The CDR3 sequence: CASSPAASDNQPQHF. In nucleotides, the CDR3 is TGTGCCAGCTCACCAGCGGCGTCGGACAATCAGCCCCAGCATTTT.

V usage is TRBV18 and J usage is TRBJ2-7, with TRBD2 as a possible D gene (5 bases). The germline V gene has CDR1 KGHSH and CDR2 LQKENI. This CDR3 is built from 13 residues. Trimming stripped 9 bases from V and 5 bases from J, with 17 bases between. This CDR3 is CASEARDSDEQYF. The CDR3 nucleotides read TGTGCCAGTGAGGCGAGAGATAGCGACGAGCAGTACTTC.

The chain links TRBV6-5 to TRBJ2-7; 10 nucleotides match TRBD1. CDR3 length: 14 residues. Trimming at V came to 5 bases and at J to 2 bases, leaving 3 bases not matched to a gene. Germline lookup yields CDR1 MNHEY and CDR2 SVGAGI. This chain's CDR3 is CASSTGTGAYEQYF. For the CDR3, the DNA is TGTGCCAGCAGTACCGGGACAGGGGCCTACGAGCAGTACTTC.

The chain recombines TRBV11-3 with TRBJ2-2; 12 bases fit TRBD1. The V segment lost 5 bases and the J segment 0 bases; nucleotides outside the gene matches: 7. Germline V lookup: CDR1 SGHNT, CDR2 YENEEA. The CDR3 is 18 residues long. The CDR3 spells CASSTGTGGHPNTGELFF. CDR3 DNA: TGTGCCAGCAGCACCGGGACAGGGGGCCATCCGAACACCGGGGAGCTGTTTTTT.

The chain employs TRBV6-2 or TRBV6-3 and TRBJ2-2; 9 bases match TRBD1. In germline, CDR1 is MNHEY, CDR2 SVGEGT. Losses at the gene ends were 2 bases for V and 1 base for J; bases not matched to a gene: 5. This CDR3 spans 17 amino acids. CDR3 in amino acids: CASSYGGQGWNTGELFF. The CDR3 coding sequence is TGTGCCAGCAGTTACGGGGGACAGGGTTGGAACACCGGGGAGCTGTTTTTT.